Following are 5 T cell receptor beta chains from one sample sequenced in a study of cytomegalovirus exposure and HLA in healthy donors. 13 Jbeta primers and 60 Vbeta primers were used for the PCR. Assay used: immunoSEQ multiplex PCR; TCRdb lists only in-frame clones, some missing. Of roughly 130,000 clones in the sample, 73% are singletons; the top ten hold 1% to 1.5%. Sequenced material: PBMCs. The receptors shown here come from a woman aged 40 to 50 in good health and CMV-seronegative.

This chain links TRBV9 with TRBJ2-3, with 13 bases identical to TRBD2. This CDR3 has 16 amino acids. Germline V gene lookup returns CDR1 SGDLS and CDR2 YYNGEE. V gave up 3 bases and J gave up 3 bases; unmatched junction bases: 4. Here the CDR3 DNA reads TGTGCCAGCAGCGCCGGGACTAGCGGGGTGACAGATACGCAGTATTTT. Its translation: CASSAGTSGVTDTQYF.

The chain's CDR3 is CASSQKRTIINTDTQYF. The CDR3 region has the DNA TGCGCCAGCAGCCAGAAGCGGACTATCATTAACACAGATACGCAGTATTTT. The rearrangement links TRBV5-1 to TRBJ2-3; D is perhaps TRBD2 (6 bases). Trimming pared 4 bases from V and 2 bases from J, leaving 20 bases between. Germline assignment: CDR1 SGHRS and CDR2 YFSETQ. The CDR3 length is 17 residues.

V usage is TRBV9 and J usage is TRBJ2-2; D not certain. Trimming shortened V by 0 bases and J by 7 bases, and 4 bases separated the two germline ends. The CDR3 consists of 12 residues. Germline lookup yields CDR1 SGDLS and CDR2 YYNGEE. DNA for the CDR3: TGTGCCAGCAGCGTAGTCAACGGGGAGCTGTTTTTT. It codes for CASSVVNGELFF.

The genes are TRBV7-6 and TRBJ2-2; 8 bases agree with TRBD2. Unmatched junction bases numbered 8, after V lost 4 bases and J lost 4 bases. Germline CDR1 SGHVS, CDR2 FNYEAQ. The CDR3 is 16 residues long. The CDR3 reads CASSSRGGVGTGELFF. The CDR3 nucleotides are TGTGCCAGCAGCTCTCGGGGGGGCGTCGGCACCGGGGAGCTGTTTTTT. The complete variable domain, with remaining parts taken from reference TRBV7-6 and TRBJ2-2, reads GAGVSQSPRYKVTKRGQDVALRCDPISGHVSLYWYRQALGQGPEFLTYFNYEAQQDKSGLPNDRFSAERPEGSISTLTIQRTEQRDSAMYRCASSSRGGVGTGELFFGEGSRLTVL.

The V and J genes are TRBV5-8 and TRBJ2-7; 7 bases map to TRBD1. The junction had 6 bases not matched to a gene; V was cut back by 4 bases and J by 2 bases. Germline loops: CDR1 SGHTS, CDR2 YDEGEE. CDR3 length equals 14 residues. Here the CDR3 DNA reads TGTGCCAGCAGCGGTTGGGACAGCGCCTACGAGCAGTACTTC. Translated: CASSGWDSAYEQYF.